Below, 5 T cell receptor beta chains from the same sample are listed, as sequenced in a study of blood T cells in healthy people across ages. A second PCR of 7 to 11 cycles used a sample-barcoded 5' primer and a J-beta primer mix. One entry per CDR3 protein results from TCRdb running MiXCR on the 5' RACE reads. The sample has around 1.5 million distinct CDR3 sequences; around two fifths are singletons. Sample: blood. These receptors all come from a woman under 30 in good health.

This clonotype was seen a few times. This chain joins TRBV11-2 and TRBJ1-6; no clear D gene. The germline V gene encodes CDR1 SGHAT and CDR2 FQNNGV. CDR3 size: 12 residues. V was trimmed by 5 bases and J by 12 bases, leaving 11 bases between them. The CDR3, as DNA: TGTGCCAGCAGCCCACAAGGTTTACCCCTCCACTTT. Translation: CASSPQGLPLHF.

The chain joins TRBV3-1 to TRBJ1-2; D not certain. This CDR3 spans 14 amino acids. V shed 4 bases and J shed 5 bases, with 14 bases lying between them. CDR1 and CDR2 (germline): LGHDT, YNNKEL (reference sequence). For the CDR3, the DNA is TGTGCCAGCAGCCCACCTACCCAGAGATATGGCTACACCTTC. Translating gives CASSPPTQRYGYTF.

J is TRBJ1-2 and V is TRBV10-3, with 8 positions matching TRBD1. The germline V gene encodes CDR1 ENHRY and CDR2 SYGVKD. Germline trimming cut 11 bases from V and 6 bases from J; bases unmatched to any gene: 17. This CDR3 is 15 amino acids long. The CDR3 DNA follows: TGTGCCGTCACCGAGGACAGGGTCAGGAGGGATGGCTACACCTTC. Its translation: CAVTEDRVRRDGYTF.

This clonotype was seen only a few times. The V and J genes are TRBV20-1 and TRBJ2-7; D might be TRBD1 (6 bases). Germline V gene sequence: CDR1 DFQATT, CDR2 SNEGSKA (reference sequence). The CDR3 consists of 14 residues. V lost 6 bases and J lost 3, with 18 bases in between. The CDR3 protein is CSAGPRGSGYEQYF. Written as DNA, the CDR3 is TGCAGTGCAGGACCCAGGGGCTCCGGCTACGAGCAGTACTTC.

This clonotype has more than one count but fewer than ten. In nucleotides, the CDR3 is TGTGCCACCCGCCGGACAGCGGGGGACAATCAGCCCCAGCATTTT. It codes for CATRRTAGDNQPQHF. The chain links TRBV6-1 to TRBJ1-5, with a possible D match to TRBD1 (6 bases). The CDR3 is 15 residues long. Between the trimmed V and J ends, which lost 10 bases and 3 bases, there was a span of 19 bases. CDR1 is MNHNS, CDR2 SASEGT, per germline.